These 24 T cell receptor beta chains were all obtained from the same sample, sequenced in a study of blood T cell repertoires in COVID-19. Libraries were prepared by immunoSEQ multiplex PCR; TCRdb keeps only in-frame clonotypes and omits some of them. The table has under 250,000 clones, 70% to 85% seen once; the top ten hold roughly 3.5%. The sample was PBMCs or T cells enriched from blood (not recorded which). The receptors were sampled from an older woman who had recovered from COVID-19.

This clone has just one count. The chain has TRBV7-2 and TRBJ1-6, with unresolved D. CDR3 length equals 16 residues. Trimming removed 0 bases at V and 9 bases at J, with 15 bases between. Germline loops: CDR1 SGHTA, CDR2 FQGNSA. CDR3 DNA sequence: TGTGCCAGCAGCTTAGCGGTAGGCTTCGGAGGTTCACCCCTCCACTTT. Its protein product is CASSLAVGFGGSPLHF. The full variable domain, rest sourced from reference TRBV7-2 and TRBJ1-6, is GAGVSQSPSNKVTEKGKDVELRCDPISGHTALYWYRQSLGQGLEFLIYFQGNSAPDKSGLPSDRFSAERTGGSVSTLTIQRTQQEDSAVYLCASSLAVGFGGSPLHFGNGTRLTVT.

V and J are TRBV25-1 and TRBJ2-1; no reliable D call. The germline V gene encodes CDR1 MGHDK and CDR2 SYGVNS. V lost 3 bases and J 3 bases, leaving 9 bases between the germline ends. The CDR3 loop spans 14 amino acids. The CDR3 is CASSESPYYNEQFF. The CDR3 region has the DNA TGTGCCAGCAGTGAGAGTCCTTACTACAATGAGCAGTTCTTC.

The chain couples TRBV5-4 to TRBJ1-3, with D unclear. The CDR3 totals 12 residues. Trimming pared 5 bases from V and 4 bases from J, leaving 7 bases between. CDR1 is SGHNT and CDR2 is YYREEE in the germline V gene (reference sequence). The CDR3 DNA follows: TGTGCCAGCAGTATCTCGGGAAACACCATATATTTT. It translates to CASSISGNTIYF.

This chain links TRBV7-9 with TRBJ2-7; perhaps TRBD1 as D (7 bases). The CDR3 consists of 16 residues. Germline-derived CDR1 and CDR2 are SEHNR and FQNEAQ (reference sequence). Trimming cost V 1 base and J 0 bases, with 13 bases left between them. CDR3: CASSLVSGGPSYEQYF. Written as DNA, the CDR3 is TGTGCCAGCAGCTTAGTGTCAGGGGGGCCCTCCTACGAGCAGTACTTC.

This clone was detected only a few times. The chain is built from TRBV4-2 and TRBJ1-1; 10 bases are a match to TRBD1. This CDR3 is 18 amino acids long. J lost 0 bases, V lost 1 base, and 8 bases had no gene match. Per the germline V gene, CDR1 is LGHNA and CDR2 is YNFKEQ. In nucleotides, the CDR3 is TGTGCCAGCAGCCAAGGCCAGGACAGGGGGAGGATGAACACTGAAGCTTTCTTT. Its protein is CASSQGQDRGRMNTEAFF.

The V and J genes are TRBV12-5 and TRBJ2-5, with no clear D. This CDR3 has 14 residues. Looked up from germline, CDR1 is LGHNT and CDR2 is FRNRAP. V lost 1 base, J lost 7 bases, and 13 bases lay in between. CDR3 coding DNA: TGTGCTAGTGGTTTGGACTCGTCCTCGGTGACCCAGTACTTC. Its protein is CASGLDSSSVTQYF.

The rearrangement links TRBV25-1 to TRBJ2-7; 8 bases fit TRBD1. Germline CDR1 reads MGHDK; CDR2 reads SYGVNS. The length of the CDR3 is 15 residues. J lost 4 bases, V lost 6 bases, and 11 bases had no gene match. CDR3 DNA sequence: TGTGCCAGCAGCCTAACAGGGGGATTATATTACGAGCAGTACTTC. Residues: CASSLTGGLYYEQYF.

This clone was seen ten or more times. This chain uses TRBV3-1 (or the pseudogene TRBV3-2) with TRBJ2-7, with 7 positions matching TRBD1. This CDR3 is built from 19 residues. V lost 1 base and J lost 5; bases outside the gene matches: 20. The germline gives CDR1 LGHDT, CDR2 YNNKEL (reference sequence). This CDR3 reads CASSQGTGRTLSNNNEQYF. CDR3 sequence (DNA): TGTGCCAGCAGCCAAGGGACAGGCCGAACTCTTTCCAACAACAACGAGCAGTACTTC.

CDR3 bases: TGCGCCAGCAGCTTGGTAGCGGGAGCAGCCTACAATGAGCAGTTCTTC. Its translation: CASSLVAGAAYNEQFF. V gene TRBV5-1 combines with J gene TRBJ2-1; 9 bases align to TRBD2. V was clipped by 0 bases and J by 2 bases; unmatched bases: 3. The CDR3 totals 16 residues. Germline-derived CDR1 and CDR2 are SGHRS and YFSETQ.

This clone has just a few counts. This sequence joins TRBV2 and TRBJ1-3, with a tentative D call TRBD1 (6 bases). V was cut by 6 bases and J by 2 bases, with 14 bases left in between. Germline values: CDR1 SNHLY, CDR2 FYNNEI. The CDR3 spans 15 residues. For the CDR3, the DNA is TGTGCCAGCAGCCAACAGGGTTTTACTGGAAACACCATATATTTT. Amino acid sequence: CASSQQGFTGNTIYF.

This clone was picked up one time. The chain links TRBV2 to TRBJ2-2; a possible D gene is TRBD1 (5 bases). Germline CDR1 reads SNHLY; CDR2 reads FYNNEI. V was pared by 3 bases and J by 6 bases, with 14 bases between. The CDR3 is made up of 15 amino acids. CDR3 DNA sequence: TGTGCCAGCAGTGATATCCAGGGTTGGGCCGGGGAGCTGTTTTTT. Protein sequence: CASSDIQGWAGELFF.

This rearrangement joins TRBV19 to TRBJ2-2; D gene uncertain. Germline CDR1 reads LNHDA; CDR2 reads SQIVND (reference sequence). The CDR3 is 13 amino acids. V was trimmed by 6 bases and J by 7 bases, leaving 12 bases between them. The CDR3 region has the DNA TGTGCCAGTAGGACAAGTGTGGTCGGGGAGCTGTTTTTT. Amino acid sequence: CASRTSVVGELFF.

This sequence joins TRBV3-1 (or the pseudogene TRBV3-2) and TRBJ2-1, with 13 positions matching TRBD2. This CDR3 comprises 18 residues. Germline assignment: CDR1 LGHDT and CDR2 YNNKEL (reference sequence). V shed 4 bases, J shed 3 bases, and the junction held 9 bases outside the gene matches. For the CDR3, the DNA is TGTGCCAGCAGCCCGCAAAGGACTAGCGGGGGTTACTACAATGAGCAGTTCTTC. Translating gives CASSPQRTSGGYYNEQFF.

This clone was found once. This rearrangement joins TRBV2 to TRBJ1-1; possible D gene TRBD1, 6 bases. Germline CDR1 and CDR2: SNHLY and FYNNEI. The CDR3 totals 15 residues. Deletions cut 8 bases from V and 2 bases from J, with 18 bases between. The CDR3 nucleotides read TGTGCCAGCCCCGCGGGGGGGGACACTAACACTGAAGCTTTCTTT. As protein: CASPAGGDTNTEAFF.

The chain has TRBV19 and TRBJ1-4; D gene uncertain. Deletions cut 5 bases from V and 8 bases from J, with 21 bases between. There are 16 residues in the CDR3. From germline, CDR1 is LNHDA and CDR2 SQIVND (reference sequence). This CDR3 reads CASSSELQQFSEKLFF. The CDR3 DNA is TGTGCCAGTAGTTCCGAATTACAGCAGTTCTCCGAAAAACTGTTTTTT.

The rearrangement links TRBV5-1 to TRBJ1-1, with 7 bases that match TRBD1. The CDR3 is 18 residues long. In germline, CDR1 is SGHRS, CDR2 YFSETQ. J was trimmed by 0 bases and V by 4 bases; bases with no gene match: 15. CDR3 residues: CASSAFYRGRLMNTEAFF. The DNA for the CDR3 is TGCGCCAGCAGCGCCTTCTACAGGGGCCGCCTTATGAACACTGAAGCTTTCTTT.

The chain uses TRBV7-2 and TRBJ2-1; a possible D gene is TRBD2 (5 bases). V was trimmed by 2 bases and J by 7 bases, leaving 27 bases between them. CDR1 is SGHTA and CDR2 is FQGNSA in the germline V gene. CDR3 size: 19 residues. The CDR3 sequence is CASSLSGTPSFGRVNEQFF. CDR3 nucleotide sequence: TGTGCCAGCAGCTTAAGTGGCACCCCTTCATTTGGGCGGGTAAATGAGCAGTTCTTC.

In this sample, this clone turned up a few times. The chain links TRBV2 to TRBJ1-2; no definite D call. V lost 3 bases to trimming and J lost 1 base, with 3 bases between them. This CDR3 has 12 residues. CDR1 is SNHLY and CDR2 is FYNNEI in the germline V gene. This CDR3 reads CASSESNYGYTF. The CDR3 nucleotides are TGTGCCAGCAGTGAGAGTAACTATGGCTACACCTTC.

This clone was picked up a small number of times. The chain combines TRBV5-1 with TRBJ1-1; 7 bases align to TRBD1. The CDR3 contains 14 residues. Germline V gene sequence: CDR1 SGHRS, CDR2 YFSETQ. After removal of 4 bases from V and 0 bases from J, the junction contained 3 bases not matched to a gene. CDR3 nucleotides: TGCGCCAGCAGCGAGGGACAGTTGAACACTGAAGCTTTCTTT. This gives the protein CASSEGQLNTEAFF. Filled out from reference TRBV5-1 and TRBJ1-1, the complete variable domain reads KAGVTQTPRYLIKTRGQQVTLSCSPISGHRSVSWYQQTPGQGLQFLFEYFSETQRNKGNFPGRFSGRQFSNSRSEMNVSTLELGDSALYLCASSEGQLNTEAFFGQGTRLTVV.

This clone was seen once. The chain uses TRBV9 and TRBJ1-1; D unclear. V was pared by 0 bases and J by 3 bases, with 15 bases between. The CDR3 spans 16 residues. Germline CDR1 and CDR2: SGDLS and YYNGEE. CDR3 sequence (DNA): TGTGCCAGCAGCGTAGCCCTCCCTCGGACTTACACTGAAGCTTTCTTT. Protein product: CASSVALPRTYTEAFF.

V is TRBV5-5 and J is TRBJ2-7; 7 positions match TRBD1. In germline, CDR1 is SGHKS, CDR2 YYEKEE (reference sequence). This CDR3 contains 13 residues. The V and J ends lost 2 bases and 6 bases, in that order; junction bases with no gene match: 5. Written as DNA, the CDR3 is TGTGCCAGCAGCTTTCCGGGACAGAGCGAGCAGTACTTC. Residues: CASSFPGQSEQYF.

This clone was observed a handful of times. This chain uses TRBV19 with TRBJ1-4; TRBD1 matches 10 bases. V was clipped by 5 bases and J by 4 bases; unmatched bases: 4. CDR3 size: 15 residues. Per the germline V gene, CDR1 is LNHDA and CDR2 is SQIVND (reference sequence). Here the CDR3 DNA reads TGTGCCAGTAGTTCCGGGACAGGGGATAATGAAAAACTGTTTTTT. Translated, it gives CASSSGTGDNEKLFF.

The chain recombines TRBV10-3 with TRBJ2-1; 10 nucleotides line up with TRBD1. The CDR3 runs 14 residues. V was pared by 2 bases and J by 9 bases, with 4 bases of the junction left unmatched. Looked up from germline, CDR1 is ENHRY and CDR2 is SYGVKD. In DNA form, the CDR3 reads TGTGCCATCAGTGAGGGACAGGGGGTTGGTGAGCAGTTCTTC. Its translation is CAISEGQGVGEQFF.

This chain joins TRBV7-2 and TRBJ1-6, with D hard to call. The CDR3 runs to 15 residues. Germline V CDR1 and CDR2: SGHTA, FQGNSA. Trimming cost V 1 base and J 0 bases, with 4 bases left between them. The chain's CDR3 is CASSLGSSYNSPLHF. The DNA for the CDR3 is TGTGCCAGCAGCTTAGGGAGCTCCTATAATTCACCCCTCCACTTT.